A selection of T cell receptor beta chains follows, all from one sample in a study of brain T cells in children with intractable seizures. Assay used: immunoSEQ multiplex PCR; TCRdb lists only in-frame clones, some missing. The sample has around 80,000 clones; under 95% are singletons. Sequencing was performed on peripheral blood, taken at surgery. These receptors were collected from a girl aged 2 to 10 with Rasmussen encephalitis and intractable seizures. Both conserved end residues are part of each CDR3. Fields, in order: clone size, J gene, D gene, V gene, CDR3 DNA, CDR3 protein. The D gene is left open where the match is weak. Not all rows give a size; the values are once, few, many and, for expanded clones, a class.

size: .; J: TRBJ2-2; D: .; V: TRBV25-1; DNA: TGTGCCAGCAGTGCAGGGAACACCGGGGAGCTGTTTTTT; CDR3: CASSAGNTGELFF
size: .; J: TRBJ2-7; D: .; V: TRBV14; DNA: TGTGCCAGCAGCCAAGGCGGGACTCCCTACGAGCAGTACTTC; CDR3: CASSQGGTPYEQYF
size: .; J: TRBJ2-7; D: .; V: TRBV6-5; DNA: TGTGCCAGCAGCGCCGGGACGGTGGGCTCCTACGAGCAGTACTTC; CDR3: CASSAGTVGSYEQYF
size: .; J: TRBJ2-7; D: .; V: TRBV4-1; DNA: TGCGCCAGCAGCCAAGGGAGCTATTACGAGCAGTACTTC; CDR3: CASSQGSYYEQYF
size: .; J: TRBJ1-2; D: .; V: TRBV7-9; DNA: TGTGCCAGCAGCGTATATGGCTACACCTTC; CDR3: CASSVYGYTF
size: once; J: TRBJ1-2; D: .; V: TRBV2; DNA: TGTGCCAGGGGACTTCTAAAGGACTATGGCTACACCTTC; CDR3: CARGLLKDYGYTF
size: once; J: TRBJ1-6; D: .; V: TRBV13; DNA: TGTGCCAGCAGCTTTGGGGGGCTCAATTCACCCCTCCACTTT; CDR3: CASSFGGLNSPLHF
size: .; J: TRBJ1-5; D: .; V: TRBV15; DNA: TGTGCCACCAGCAGGGGCGAGGGAGGGATTGGCAATCAGCCCCAGCATTTT; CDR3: CATSRGEGGIGNQPQHF
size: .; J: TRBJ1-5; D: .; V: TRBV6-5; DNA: TGTGCCAGCATAGGGCAGAGCAATCAGCCCCAGCATTTT; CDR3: CASIGQSNQPQHF
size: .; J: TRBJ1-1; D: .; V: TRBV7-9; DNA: TGTGCCAGCAGCCAGTTAGATTACACTGAAGCTTTCTTT; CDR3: CASSQLDYTEAFF
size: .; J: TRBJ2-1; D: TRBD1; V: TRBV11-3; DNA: TGTGCCAGCAGCCCCAAACTTCACAGGGGCAATGAGCAGTTCTTC; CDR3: CASSPKLHRGNEQFF
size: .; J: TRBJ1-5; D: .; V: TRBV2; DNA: TGTGCCAGCGGTGTAGGGGGGGCCAGTTGGCAGCCCCAGCATTTT; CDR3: CASGVGGASWQPQHF
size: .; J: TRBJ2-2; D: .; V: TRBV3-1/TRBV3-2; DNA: TGTGCCAGCAGCCAAGCACAGTTATACACCGGGGAGCTGTTTTTT; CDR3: CASSQAQLYTGELFF
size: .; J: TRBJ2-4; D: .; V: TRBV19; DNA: TGTGCCAGTTCCTTCCTAGCCAAAAACATTCAGTACTTC; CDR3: CASSFLAKNIQYF
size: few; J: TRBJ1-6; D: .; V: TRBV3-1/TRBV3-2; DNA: TGTGCCAGCAGCCAGGCAGACCACTATAATTCACCCCTCCACTTT; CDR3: CASSQADHYNSPLHF
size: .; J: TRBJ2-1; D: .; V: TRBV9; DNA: TGTGCCAGCAGCGTTTACGGGAGTCCTGTTTTCCCCCCCCTTGGTGAGCAGTTCTTC; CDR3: CASSVYGSPVFPPLGEQFF
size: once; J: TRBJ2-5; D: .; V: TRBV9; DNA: TGTGCCAGCAGCGGTAGTCCGTACCAAGAGACCCAGTACTTC; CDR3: CASSGSPYQETQYF
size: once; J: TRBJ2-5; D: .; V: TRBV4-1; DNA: TGCGCCAGCAGCTCGGGCCCGACGGTAGAGACCCAGTACTTC; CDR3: CASSSGPTVETQYF
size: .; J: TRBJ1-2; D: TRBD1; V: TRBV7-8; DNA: TGTGCCAGCAGCTCGGACAGGTCCTATGGCTACACCTTC; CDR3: CASSSDRSYGYTF
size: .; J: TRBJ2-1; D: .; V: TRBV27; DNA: TGTGCCAGCAGTACCCGGGGAGAGGCCTACAATGAGCAGTTCTTC; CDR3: CASSTRGEAYNEQFF
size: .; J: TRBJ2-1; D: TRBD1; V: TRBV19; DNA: TGTGCCAGTAGTGCTATAACAGGGGACAATGAGCAGTTCTTC; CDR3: CASSAITGDNEQFF
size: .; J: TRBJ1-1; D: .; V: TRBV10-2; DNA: TGCGCCAGCACCGGGACGGTGAGGAAGAACACTGAAGCTTTCTTT; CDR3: CASTGTVRKNTEAFF
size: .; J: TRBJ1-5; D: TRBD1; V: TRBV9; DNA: TGTGCCAGCAGCGTAAGAAGTTTGGACAGGAGGTATCAGCCCCAGCATTTT; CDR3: CASSVRSLDRRYQPQHF
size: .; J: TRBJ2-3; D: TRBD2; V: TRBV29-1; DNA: TGCAGCGTTTATTCTAGCGGGCTGGCAGATACGCAGTATTTT; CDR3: CSVYSSGLADTQYF
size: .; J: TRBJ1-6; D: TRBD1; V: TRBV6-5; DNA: TGTGCCAGCAGTTACTTGGGACAGCTTAATTCACCCCTCCACTTT; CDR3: CASSYLGQLNSPLHF
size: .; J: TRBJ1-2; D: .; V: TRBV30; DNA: TGTGCCTGGAGGAACTATGGCTACACCTTC; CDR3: CAWRNYGYTF
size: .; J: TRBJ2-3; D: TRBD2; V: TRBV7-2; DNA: TGTGCCAGCAGTAGTACTAGCGGGGGCCTTAGCACAGATACGCAGTATTTT; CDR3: CASSSTSGGLSTDTQYF
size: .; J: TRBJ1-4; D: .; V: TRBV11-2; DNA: TGTGCCAGCGCTTTGGAAAGGGGAATTGAAAAACTGTTTTTT; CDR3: CASALERGIEKLFF